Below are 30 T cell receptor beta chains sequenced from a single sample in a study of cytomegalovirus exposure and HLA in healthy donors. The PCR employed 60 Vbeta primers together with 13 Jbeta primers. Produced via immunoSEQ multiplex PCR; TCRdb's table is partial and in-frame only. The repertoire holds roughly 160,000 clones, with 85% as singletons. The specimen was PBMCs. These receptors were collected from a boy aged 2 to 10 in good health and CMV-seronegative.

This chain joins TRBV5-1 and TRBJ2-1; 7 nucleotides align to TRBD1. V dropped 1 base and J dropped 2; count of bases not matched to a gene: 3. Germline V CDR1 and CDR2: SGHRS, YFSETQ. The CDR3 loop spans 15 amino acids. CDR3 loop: CASSLSQGAYNEQFF. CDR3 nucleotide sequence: TGCGCCAGCAGCTTGAGCCAGGGGGCCTACAATGAGCAGTTCTTC. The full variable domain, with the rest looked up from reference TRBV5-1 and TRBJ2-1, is KAGVTQTPRYLIKTRGQQVTLSCSPISGHRSVSWYQQTPGQGLQFLFEYFSETQRNKGNFPGRFSGRQFSNSRSEMNVSTLELGDSALYLCASSLSQGAYNEQFFGPGTRLTVL.

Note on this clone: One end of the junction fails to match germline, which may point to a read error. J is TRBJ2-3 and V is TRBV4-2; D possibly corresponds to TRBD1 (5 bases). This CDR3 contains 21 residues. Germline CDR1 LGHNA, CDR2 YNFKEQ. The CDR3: CASSQDTWGTLNSTTTDTQYF. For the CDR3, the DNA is TGTGCCAGCAGTCAAGACACTTGGGGCACACTAAATTCTACTACCACAGATACGCAGTATTTT.

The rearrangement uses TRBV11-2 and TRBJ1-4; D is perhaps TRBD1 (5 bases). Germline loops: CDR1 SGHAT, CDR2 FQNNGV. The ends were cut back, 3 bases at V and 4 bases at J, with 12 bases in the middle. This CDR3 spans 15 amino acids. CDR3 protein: CASSFSTAYNEKLFF. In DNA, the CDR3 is TGTGCCAGCAGCTTTTCGACAGCTTATAATGAAAAACTGTTTTTT.

As DNA, the CDR3 is TGCAGCGTTGATGGGCTTCCGAGCTCCTACAATGAGCAGTTCTTC. Amino acids: CSVDGLPSSYNEQFF. V and J are TRBV29-1 and TRBJ2-1; D is unclear. Germline lookup yields CDR1 SQVTM and CDR2 ANQGSEA. This CDR3 spans 15 amino acids. The germline V and J ends were trimmed by 3 bases and 0 bases, with 12 bases remaining between them.

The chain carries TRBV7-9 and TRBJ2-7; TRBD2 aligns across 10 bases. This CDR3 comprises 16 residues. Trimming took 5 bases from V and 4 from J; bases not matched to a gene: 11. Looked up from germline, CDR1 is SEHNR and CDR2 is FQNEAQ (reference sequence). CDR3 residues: CASSPRLAGVKYEQYF. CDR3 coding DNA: TGTGCCAGCAGCCCGCGGCTAGCGGGAGTGAAGTACGAGCAGTACTTC.

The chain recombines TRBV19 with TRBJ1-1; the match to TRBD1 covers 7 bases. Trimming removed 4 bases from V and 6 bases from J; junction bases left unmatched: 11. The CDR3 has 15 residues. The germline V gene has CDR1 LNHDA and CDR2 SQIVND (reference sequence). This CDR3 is CASSSRGQYKAEAFF. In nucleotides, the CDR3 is TGTGCCAGTAGTAGCCGGGGACAGTACAAGGCTGAAGCTTTCTTT.

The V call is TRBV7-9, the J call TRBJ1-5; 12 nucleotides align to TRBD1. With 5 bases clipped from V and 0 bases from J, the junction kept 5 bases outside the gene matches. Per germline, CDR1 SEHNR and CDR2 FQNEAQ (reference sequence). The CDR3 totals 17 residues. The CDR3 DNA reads TGTGCCAGCAGCGGGACAGGGGGCGATCTTAGCAATCAGCCCCAGCATTTT. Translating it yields CASSGTGGDLSNQPQHF.

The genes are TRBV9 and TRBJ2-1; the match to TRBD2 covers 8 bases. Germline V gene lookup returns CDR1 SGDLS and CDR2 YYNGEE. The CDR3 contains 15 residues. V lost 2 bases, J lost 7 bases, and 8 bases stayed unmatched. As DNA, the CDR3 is TGTGCCAGCAGCGTTTATAGCGGGGTTACAAATGAGCAGTTCTTC. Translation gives CASSVYSGVTNEQFF.

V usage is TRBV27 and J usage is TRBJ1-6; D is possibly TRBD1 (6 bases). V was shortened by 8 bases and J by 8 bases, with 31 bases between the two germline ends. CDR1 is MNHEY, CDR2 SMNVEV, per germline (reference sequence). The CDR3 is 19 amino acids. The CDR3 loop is CASALLWALSGQIDSPLHF. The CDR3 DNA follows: TGTGCCAGCGCACTTTTATGGGCTCTTTCTGGACAGATAGATTCACCCCTCCACTTT.

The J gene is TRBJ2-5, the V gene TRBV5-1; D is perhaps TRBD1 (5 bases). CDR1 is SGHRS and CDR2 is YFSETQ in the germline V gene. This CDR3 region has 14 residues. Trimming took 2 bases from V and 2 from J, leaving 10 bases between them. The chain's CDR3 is CASSLPGHQETQYF. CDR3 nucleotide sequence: TGCGCCAGCAGCTTACCAGGGCATCAAGAGACCCAGTACTTC. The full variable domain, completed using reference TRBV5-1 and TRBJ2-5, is KAGVTQTPRYLIKTRGQQVTLSCSPISGHRSVSWYQQTPGQGLQFLFEYFSETQRNKGNFPGRFSGRQFSNSRSEMNVSTLELGDSALYLCASSLPGHQETQYFGPGTRLLVL.

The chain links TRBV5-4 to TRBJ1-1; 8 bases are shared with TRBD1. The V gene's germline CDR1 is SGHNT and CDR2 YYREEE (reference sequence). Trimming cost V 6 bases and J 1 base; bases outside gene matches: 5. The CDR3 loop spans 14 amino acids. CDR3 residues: CASIRGQGNTEAFF. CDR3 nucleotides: TGTGCCAGCATCAGGGGGCAGGGGAACACTGAAGCTTTCTTT. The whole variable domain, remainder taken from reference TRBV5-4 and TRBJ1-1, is ETGVTQSPTHLIKTRGQQVTLRCSSQSGHNTVSWYQQALGQGPQFIFQYYREEENGRGNFPPRFSGLQFPNYSSELNVNALELDDSALYLCASIRGQGNTEAFFGQGTRLTVV.

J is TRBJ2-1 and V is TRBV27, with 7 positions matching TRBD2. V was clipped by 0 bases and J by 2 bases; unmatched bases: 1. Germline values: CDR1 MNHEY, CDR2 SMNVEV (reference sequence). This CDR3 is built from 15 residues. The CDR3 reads CASSLSSGAYNEQFF. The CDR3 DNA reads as TGTGCCAGCAGTTTATCGAGCGGGGCCTACAATGAGCAGTTCTTC.

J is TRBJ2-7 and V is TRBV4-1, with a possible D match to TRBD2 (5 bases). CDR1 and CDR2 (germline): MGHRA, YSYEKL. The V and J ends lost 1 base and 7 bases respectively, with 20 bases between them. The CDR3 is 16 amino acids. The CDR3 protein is CASSQVDRTSPGEQYF. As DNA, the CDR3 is TGCGCCAGCAGCCAAGTGGATCGGACTTCTCCGGGAGAGCAGTACTTC.

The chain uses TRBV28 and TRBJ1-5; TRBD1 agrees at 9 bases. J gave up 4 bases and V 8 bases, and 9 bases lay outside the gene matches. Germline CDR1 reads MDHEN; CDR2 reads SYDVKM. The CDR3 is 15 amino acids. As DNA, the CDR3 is TGTGCCAGCCTTTACCGGACAGGGGTAAATCAGCCCCAGCATTTT. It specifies CASLYRTGVNQPQHF.

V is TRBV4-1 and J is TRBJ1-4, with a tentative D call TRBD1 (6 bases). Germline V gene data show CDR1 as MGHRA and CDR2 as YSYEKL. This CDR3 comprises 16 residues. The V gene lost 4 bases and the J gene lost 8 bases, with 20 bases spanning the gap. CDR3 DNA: TGCGCCAGCAGCCTAGTGGGGGCGCCCGTGGGGGAAAAACTGTTTTTT. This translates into CASSLVGAPVGEKLFF.

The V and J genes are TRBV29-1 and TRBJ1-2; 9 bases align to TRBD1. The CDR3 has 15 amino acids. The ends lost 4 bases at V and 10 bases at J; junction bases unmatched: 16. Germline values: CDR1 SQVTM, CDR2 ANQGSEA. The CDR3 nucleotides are TGCAGCGTTGGGGGCCAACAGGGGGCCCCGGCCGACTACACCTTC. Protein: CSVGGQQGAPADYTF.

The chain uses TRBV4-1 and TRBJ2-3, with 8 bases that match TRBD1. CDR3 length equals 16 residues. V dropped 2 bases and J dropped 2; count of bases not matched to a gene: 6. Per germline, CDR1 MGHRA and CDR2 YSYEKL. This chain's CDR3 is CASSQSGQGPTDTQYF. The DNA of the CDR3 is TGCGCCAGCAGCCAATCAGGACAGGGTCCCACAGATACGCAGTATTTT.

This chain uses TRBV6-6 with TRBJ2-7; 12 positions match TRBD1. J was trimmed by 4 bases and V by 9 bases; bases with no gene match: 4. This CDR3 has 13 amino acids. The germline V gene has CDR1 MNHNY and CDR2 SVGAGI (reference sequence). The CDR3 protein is CASRDRGPYEQYF. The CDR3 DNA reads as TGTGCCAGTCGGGACAGGGGGCCTTACGAGCAGTACTTC.

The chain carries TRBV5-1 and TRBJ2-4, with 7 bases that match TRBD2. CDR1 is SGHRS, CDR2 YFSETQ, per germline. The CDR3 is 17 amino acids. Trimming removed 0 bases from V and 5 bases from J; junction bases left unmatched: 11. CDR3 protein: CASSLGPGEGRQNIQYF. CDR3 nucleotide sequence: TGCGCCAGCAGCTTGGGGCCGGGGGAGGGGAGGCAAAACATTCAGTACTTC.

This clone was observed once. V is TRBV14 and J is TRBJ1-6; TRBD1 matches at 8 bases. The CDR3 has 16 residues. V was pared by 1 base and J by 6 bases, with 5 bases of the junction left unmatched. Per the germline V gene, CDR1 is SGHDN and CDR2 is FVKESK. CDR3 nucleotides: TGTGCCAGCAGCCAAGGGGCAGGACAGGGTAATTCACCCCTCCACTTT. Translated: CASSQGAGQGNSPLHF.

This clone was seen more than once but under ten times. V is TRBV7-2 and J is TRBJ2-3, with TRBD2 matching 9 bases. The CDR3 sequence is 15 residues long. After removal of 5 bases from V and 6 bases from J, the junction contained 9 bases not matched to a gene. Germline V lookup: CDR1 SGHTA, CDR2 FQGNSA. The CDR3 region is CASSATSGVGDTQYF. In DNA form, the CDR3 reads TGTGCCAGCAGCGCGACTAGCGGCGTGGGGGATACGCAGTATTTT.

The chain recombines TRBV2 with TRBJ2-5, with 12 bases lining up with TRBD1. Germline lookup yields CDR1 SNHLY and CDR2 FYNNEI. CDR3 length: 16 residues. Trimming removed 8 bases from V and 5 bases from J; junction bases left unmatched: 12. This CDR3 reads CASSAPGTGGLETQYF. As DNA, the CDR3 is TGTGCCAGCTCCGCTCCGGGGACAGGGGGCCTGGAGACCCAGTACTTC.

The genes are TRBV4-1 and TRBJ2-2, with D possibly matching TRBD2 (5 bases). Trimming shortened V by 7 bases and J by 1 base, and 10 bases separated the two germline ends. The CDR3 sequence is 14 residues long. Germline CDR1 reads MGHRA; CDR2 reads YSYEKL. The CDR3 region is CASNSLVNTGELFF. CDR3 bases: TGCGCCAGCAACTCACTAGTGAACACCGGGGAGCTGTTTTTT.

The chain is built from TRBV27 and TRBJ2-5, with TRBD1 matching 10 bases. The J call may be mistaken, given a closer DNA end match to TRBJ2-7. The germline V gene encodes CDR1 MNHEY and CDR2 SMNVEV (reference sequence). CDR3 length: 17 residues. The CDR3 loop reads CASSTRSRQGAIYEQYF. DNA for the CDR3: TGTGCCAGCAGTACCCGGTCTCGACAGGGGGCCATTTACGAGCAGTACTTC.

CDR3 nucleotides: TGTGCCAGTACCCCCGTGAGGGGAGGGACCGGGGAGCTGTTTTTT. This sequence encodes CASTPVRGGTGELFF. The chain combines TRBV19 with TRBJ2-2; TRBD2 aligns across 7 bases. Germline-derived CDR1 and CDR2 are LNHDA and SQIVND (reference sequence). Trimming cost V 7 bases and J 5 bases; bases outside gene matches: 10. The length of the CDR3 is 15 residues. The whole variable domain, remainder taken from reference TRBV19 and TRBJ2-2, is DGGITQSPKYLFRKEGQNVTLSCEQNLNHDAMYWYRQDPGQGLRLIYYSQIVNDFQKGDIAEGYSVSREKKESFPLTVTSAQKNPTAFYLCASTPVRGGTGELFFGEGSRLTVL.

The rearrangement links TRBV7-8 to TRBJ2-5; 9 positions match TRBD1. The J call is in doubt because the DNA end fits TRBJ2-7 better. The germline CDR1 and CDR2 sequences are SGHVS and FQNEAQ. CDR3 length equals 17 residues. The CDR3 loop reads CASSHRTGGQPPSEQYF. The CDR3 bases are TGTGCCAGCAGCCATAGAACAGGGGGCCAACCCCCGAGCGAGCAGTACTTC.

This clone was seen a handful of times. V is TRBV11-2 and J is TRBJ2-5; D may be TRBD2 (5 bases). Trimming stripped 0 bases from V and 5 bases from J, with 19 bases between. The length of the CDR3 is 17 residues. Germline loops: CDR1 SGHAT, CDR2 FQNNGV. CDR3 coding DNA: TGTGCCAGCAGCTTAGATGCGCTCTGGGAGTCGGATGAGACCCAGTACTTC. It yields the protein CASSLDALWESDETQYF. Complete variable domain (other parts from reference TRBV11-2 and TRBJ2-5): EAGVAQSPRYKIIEKRQSVAFWCNPISGHATLYWYQQILGQGPKLLIQFQNNGVVDDSQLPKDRFSAERLKGVDSTLKIQPAKLEDSAVYLCASSLDALWESDETQYFGPGTRLLVL.

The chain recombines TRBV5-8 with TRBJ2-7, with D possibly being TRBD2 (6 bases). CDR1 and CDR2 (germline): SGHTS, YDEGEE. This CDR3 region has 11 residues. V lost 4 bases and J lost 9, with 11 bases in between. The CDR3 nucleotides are TGTGCCAGCAGCGCCGAACTAGCGCAGTACTTC. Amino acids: CASSAELAQYF.

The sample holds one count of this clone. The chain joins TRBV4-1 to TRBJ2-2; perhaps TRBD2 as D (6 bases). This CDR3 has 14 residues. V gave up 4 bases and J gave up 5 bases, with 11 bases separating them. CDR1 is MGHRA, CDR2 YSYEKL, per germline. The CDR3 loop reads CASSLLGGTGELFF. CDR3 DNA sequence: TGCGCCAGCAGCCTCCTGGGGGGAACCGGGGAGCTGTTTTTT.

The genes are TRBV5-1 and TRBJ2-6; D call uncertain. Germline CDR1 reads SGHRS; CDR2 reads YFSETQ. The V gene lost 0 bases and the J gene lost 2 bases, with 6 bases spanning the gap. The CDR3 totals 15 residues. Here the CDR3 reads CASSLELPGANVLTF. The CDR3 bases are TGCGCCAGCAGCTTGGAGCTCCCTGGGGCCAACGTCCTGACTTTC.